Shown below are 25 T cell receptor beta chains from a single sample sequenced in a study of T cells in Graves' hyperthyroidism and ophthalmopathy. Amplified TCR beta CDR3 regions came from RNA transcripts. The HTBI primer set was used in a first-round RT-PCR of the TCR CDR3. TCRdb used MiXCR to reprocess the multiplex PCR reads, holding one entry per CDR3 protein. The sample has 450,000 to 650,000 distinct CDR3 sequences, less than 25% seen once. The specimen sequenced was blood. The source of these receptors is a man aged 18 to 30 with Graves' hyperthyroidism.

This clonotype was detected many times. DNA for the CDR3: TGTGCCAGCAGCCTGGGACTAGCGGGGGAAGGGGAGACCCAGTACTTC. Protein sequence: CASSLGLAGEGETQYF. The V and J genes are TRBV11-3 and TRBJ2-5; 14 bases align to TRBD2. Per the germline V gene, CDR1 is SGHNT and CDR2 is YENEEA. The CDR3 consists of 16 residues. With 5 bases clipped from V and 5 bases from J, the junction kept 7 bases outside the gene matches.

This clonotype was detected many times. A read error may explain this, as a much larger clone is one base away. The chain uses TRBV7-8 and TRBJ1-2; no clear D gene. V lost 5 bases and J 2 bases, leaving 12 bases between the germline ends. Per germline, CDR1 SGHVS and CDR2 FQNEAQ. The CDR3 loop spans 14 amino acids. CDR3 nucleotide sequence: TGTGCCAGCAGCCCTACCGGCAAGAACTATGGCTACACCTTC. The encoded protein is CASSPTGKNYGYTF.

The chain combines TRBV4-1 with TRBJ2-7, with 9 positions matching TRBD2. V gave up 8 bases and J gave up 6 bases; unmatched junction bases: 11. Looked up from germline, CDR1 is MGHRA and CDR2 is YSYEKL. This CDR3 region has 14 residues. The CDR3 here is CASGSGGGAREQYF. The CDR3 DNA is TGCGCCAGCGGTTCGGGCGGGGGGGCTCGCGAGCAGTACTTC.

This clonotype appeared many times. The V gene is TRBV12-3 or TRBV12-4, the J gene TRBJ2-5, with 10 positions matching TRBD1. The J segment lost 5 bases and the V segment lost 5 bases, leaving 11 bases of the junction unmatched. The CDR3 has 16 residues. The DNA for the CDR3 is TGTGCCAGCAGTCCATCGGGACAGGGGTGGAGGGAGACCCAGTACTTC. Its protein product is CASSPSGQGWRETQYF.

At least ten counts were recorded for this clonotype. The rearrangement links TRBV18 to TRBJ2-7; D possibly uses TRBD1 or TRBD2 (5 bases each). The germline V gene has CDR1 KGHSH and CDR2 LQKENI. The CDR3 runs 13 residues. V was trimmed by 6 bases and J by 3 bases, leaving 12 bases between them. The CDR3 reads CASSAGTDYEQYF. DNA for the CDR3: TGTGCCAGCTCGGCCGGGACGGACTACGAGCAGTACTTC.

This clonotype was observed many times. The rearrangement links TRBV6-5 to TRBJ2-7, with D perhaps given as TRBD1 or TRBD2 (5 bases each). Germline CDR1 MNHEY, CDR2 SVGAGI. V was pared by 0 bases and J by 4 bases, with 16 bases between. This CDR3 is built from 16 residues. For the CDR3, the DNA is TGTGCCAGCAGTTACTCGATTACAAGGGACCGATACGAGCAGTACTTC. Its translation is CASSYSITRDRYEQYF.

The chain recombines TRBV12-3 or TRBV12-4 with TRBJ2-2; no firm D call. Trimming took off 6 bases at V and 6 bases at J, with 11 bases between the two ends. This CDR3 is 13 amino acids long. CDR3 sequence (DNA): TGTGCCAGCAGCCCTGGTCGGGCCGGGGAGCTGTTTTTT. This gives the protein CASSPGRAGELFF.

This clonotype has just a few counts. J is TRBJ1-2 and V is TRBV28, with TRBD1 as a possible D gene (6 bases). The V and J ends lost 6 bases and 5 bases respectively, with 13 bases between them. Germline-derived CDR1 and CDR2 are MDHEN and SYDVKM. This CDR3 contains 13 residues. In nucleotides, the CDR3 is TGTGCCAGCAGAACCGGACAGAAGTATGGCTACACCTTC. It translates to CASRTGQKYGYTF.

V is TRBV19 and J is TRBJ2-1; D might be TRBD1 (6 bases). This CDR3 is 16 amino acids long. Germline V gives CDR1 LNHDA, CDR2 SQIVND (reference sequence). V was shortened by 5 bases and J by 2 bases, with 16 bases between the two germline ends. The CDR3 reads CASSLKTGAPYNEQFF. CDR3 DNA: TGTGCCAGTAGTTTAAAGACAGGCGCCCCCTACAATGAGCAGTTCTTC.

The DNA for the CDR3 is TGTGCCTGGAGTGGCGCAGATACGCAGTATTTT. Translating gives CAWSGADTQYF. The chain joins TRBV30 to TRBJ2-3, with D unclear. CDR1 and CDR2 (germline): GTSNPN, SVGIG (reference sequence). This CDR3 has 11 residues. V lost 1 base, J lost 4 bases, and 3 bases lay in between. Full variable domain (missing parts from reference TRBV30 and TRBJ2-3): SQTIHQWPATLVQPVGSPLSLECTVEGTSNPNLYWYRQAAGRGLQLLFYSVGIGQISSEVPQNLSASRPQDRQFILSSKKLLLSDSGFYLCAWSGADTQYFGPGTRLTVL.

This clonotype was seen ten or more times. The chain is built from TRBV27 and TRBJ1-5; D perhaps matches TRBD1 (5 bases). CDR3 length: 15 amino acids. Germline CDR1 is MNHEY and CDR2 is SMNVEV (reference sequence). The ends were cut back, 6 bases at V and 6 bases at J, with 18 bases in the middle. The CDR3 DNA follows: TGTGCCAGCAGCCCTTGGGGGACCACGGGTCAGCCCCAGCATTTT. Translating it yields CASSPWGTTGQPQHF.

The chain has TRBV27 and TRBJ2-6; TRBD1 aligns across 8 bases. The CDR3 runs 16 residues. Unmatched junction bases numbered 3, after V lost 3 bases and J lost 2 bases. Germline CDR1 reads MNHEY; CDR2 reads SMNVEV (reference sequence). CDR3 protein: CASSFWTGPGANVLTF. For the CDR3, the DNA is TGTGCCAGCAGTTTTTGGACAGGGCCTGGGGCCAACGTCCTGACTTTC.

This clonotype was seen more than once but under ten times. The V and J genes are TRBV28 and TRBJ1-5; D ambiguous. Between the trimmed V and J ends, which lost 6 bases and 7 bases, there was a span of 19 bases. Per the germline V gene, CDR1 is MDHEN and CDR2 is SYDVKM. The CDR3 runs to 15 residues. CDR3 nucleotide sequence: TGTGCCAGCAGCCTTCGGCCCCTCTCCGTCCAGCCCCAGCATTTT. Amino acid sequence: CASSLRPLSVQPQHF.

The rearrangement uses TRBV3-1 and TRBJ1-1; 9 bases agree with TRBD1. The V gene's germline CDR1 is LGHDT and CDR2 YNNKEL (reference sequence). V was clipped by 3 bases and J by 1 base; unmatched bases: 6. This CDR3 has 16 amino acids. The CDR3: CASSHRQGVGNTEAFF. As DNA, the CDR3 is TGTGCCAGCAGCCACAGACAGGGGGTCGGGAACACTGAAGCTTTCTTT.

This clonotype was recorded at least ten times. The chain couples TRBV5-1 to TRBJ1-5; a weak D match, TRBD1 (5 bases). Germline V CDR1 and CDR2: SGHRS, YFSETQ. CDR3 size: 13 residues. Trimming shortened V by 5 bases and J by 6 bases, and 12 bases separated the two germline ends. This CDR3 reads CASRRGEGQPQHF. CDR3 in DNA: TGCGCCAGCAGGAGGGGAGAGGGTCAGCCCCAGCATTTT.

For this clonotype: A much larger clone is a single base away; this may be a read error. This sequence joins TRBV5-1 and TRBJ2-7, with a possible D match to TRBD1 (6 bases). The CDR3 totals 14 residues. The germline CDR1 and CDR2 sequences are SGHRS and YFSETQ. The CDR3 sequence: CVSSLATGTHEQYF. The CDR3 bases are TGCGTCAGCAGCTTGGCCACAGGGACCCACGAGCAGTACTTC.

This clonotype was picked up a small number of times. The chain combines TRBV27 with TRBJ2-6; the D gene is possibly TRBD2 (5 bases). This CDR3 contains 14 residues. Germline assignment: CDR1 MNHEY and CDR2 SMNVEV (reference sequence). V lost 5 bases, J lost 2 bases, and 7 bases lay in between. This CDR3 reads CASSKRAGANVLTF. The DNA of the CDR3 is TGTGCCAGCAGTAAGAGGGCTGGGGCCAACGTCCTGACTTTC.

This clonotype was seen only a few times. The chain recombines TRBV5-4 with TRBJ2-2; 11 bases are a match to TRBD1. The CDR3 has 19 residues. Per the germline V gene, CDR1 is SGHNT and CDR2 is YYREEE (reference sequence). J gave up 2 bases and V 3 bases, and 12 bases lay outside the gene matches. The CDR3 DNA reads as TGTGCCAGCAGCTCTACCGGGACAGGGGGGCCCCTAAACACCGGGGAGCTGTTTTTT. This codes for CASSSTGTGGPLNTGELFF. The complete variable domain, with remaining parts taken from reference TRBV5-4 and TRBJ2-2, reads ETGVTQSPTHLIKTRGQQVTLRCSSQSGHNTVSWYQQALGQGPQFIFQYYREEENGRGNFPPRFSGLQFPNYSSELNVNALELDDSALYLCASSSTGTGGPLNTGELFFGEGSRLTVL.

V usage is TRBV5-1 and J usage is TRBJ2-7; 8 bases are shared with TRBD1. With 4 bases clipped from V and 2 bases from J, the junction kept 8 bases outside the gene matches. CDR1 SGHRS and CDR2 YFSETQ come from the germline V gene. The CDR3 is 15 residues long. CDR3 in amino acids: CASSGWTGPPYEQYF. CDR3 coding DNA: TGCGCCAGCAGCGGCTGGACAGGGCCTCCCTACGAGCAGTACTTC. The full variable domain, rest sourced from reference TRBV5-1 and TRBJ2-7, is KAGVTQTPRYLIKTRGQQVTLSCSPISGHRSVSWYQQTPGQGLQFLFEYFSETQRNKGNFPGRFSGRQFSNSRSEMNVSTLELGDSALYLCASSGWTGPPYEQYFGPGTRLTVT.

The chain employs TRBV12-3 or TRBV12-4 and TRBJ2-7, with D unclear. V lost 6 bases and J 2 bases, leaving 11 bases between the germline ends. The CDR3 consists of 13 residues. CDR3 loop: CASSPASPYEQYF. CDR3 in DNA: TGTGCCAGCAGCCCGGCATCGCCCTACGAGCAGTACTTC.

This clonotype has a count of ten or more. The chain links TRBV20-1 to TRBJ1-5, with a tentative D call TRBD1 (6 bases). The V end lost 6 bases, the J end lost 0 bases, and 15 bases lay between the germline ends. This CDR3 has 15 residues. Germline V CDR1 and CDR2: DFQATT, SNEGSKA (reference sequence). The CDR3 bases are TGCAGTGCCCTCGGGACAACAAATAGCAATCAGCCCCAGCATTTT. This gives the protein CSALGTTNSNQPQHF.

This clonotype has more than one count but fewer than ten. V is TRBV6-1 and J is TRBJ1-1; tentative D call: TRBD1 (6 bases). Germline V gene data show CDR1 as MNHNS and CDR2 as SASEGT. The V and J ends lost 7 bases and 3 bases respectively, with 15 bases between them. This CDR3 has 14 residues. Written as DNA, the CDR3 is TGTGCCAGCACCCTGCGAAGGGGGGACACTGAAGCTTTCTTT. This translates into CASTLRRGDTEAFF.

Many counts were recorded for this clonotype. The V and J genes are TRBV6-1 and TRBJ1-5; tentative D call: TRBD1 (5 bases). The CDR3 is made up of 13 amino acids. Looked up from germline, CDR1 is MNHNS and CDR2 is SASEGT. The V end was cut by 5 bases, the J end by 5 bases, with 10 bases between. In DNA form, the CDR3 reads TGTGCCAGCAGTCCTGACAGCCATCAGCCCCAGCATTTT. It yields the protein CASSPDSHQPQHF.

This clonotype was observed a handful of times. The chain joins TRBV2 to TRBJ2-7; D tentatively fits TRBD1 or TRBD2 (5 bases each). The CDR3 is 13 amino acids. Between the trimmed V and J ends, which lost 2 bases and 2 bases, there was a span of 7 bases. Germline lookup yields CDR1 SNHLY and CDR2 FYNNEI. CDR3 protein: CASSEQGPYEQYF. For the CDR3, the DNA is TGTGCCAGCAGTGAACAGGGACCCTACGAGCAGTACTTC.

Ten or more counts support this clonotype. The chain has TRBV29-1 and TRBJ2-7; TRBD1 might be the D (5 bases). The CDR3 consists of 12 residues. Germline V gene sequence: CDR1 SQVTM, CDR2 ANQGSEA. The germline V and J ends were trimmed by 7 bases and 3 bases, with 13 bases remaining between them. This CDR3 reads CSGGPSGYEQYF. The CDR3 coding sequence is TGCAGCGGGGGCCCCTCGGGCTACGAGCAGTACTTC.